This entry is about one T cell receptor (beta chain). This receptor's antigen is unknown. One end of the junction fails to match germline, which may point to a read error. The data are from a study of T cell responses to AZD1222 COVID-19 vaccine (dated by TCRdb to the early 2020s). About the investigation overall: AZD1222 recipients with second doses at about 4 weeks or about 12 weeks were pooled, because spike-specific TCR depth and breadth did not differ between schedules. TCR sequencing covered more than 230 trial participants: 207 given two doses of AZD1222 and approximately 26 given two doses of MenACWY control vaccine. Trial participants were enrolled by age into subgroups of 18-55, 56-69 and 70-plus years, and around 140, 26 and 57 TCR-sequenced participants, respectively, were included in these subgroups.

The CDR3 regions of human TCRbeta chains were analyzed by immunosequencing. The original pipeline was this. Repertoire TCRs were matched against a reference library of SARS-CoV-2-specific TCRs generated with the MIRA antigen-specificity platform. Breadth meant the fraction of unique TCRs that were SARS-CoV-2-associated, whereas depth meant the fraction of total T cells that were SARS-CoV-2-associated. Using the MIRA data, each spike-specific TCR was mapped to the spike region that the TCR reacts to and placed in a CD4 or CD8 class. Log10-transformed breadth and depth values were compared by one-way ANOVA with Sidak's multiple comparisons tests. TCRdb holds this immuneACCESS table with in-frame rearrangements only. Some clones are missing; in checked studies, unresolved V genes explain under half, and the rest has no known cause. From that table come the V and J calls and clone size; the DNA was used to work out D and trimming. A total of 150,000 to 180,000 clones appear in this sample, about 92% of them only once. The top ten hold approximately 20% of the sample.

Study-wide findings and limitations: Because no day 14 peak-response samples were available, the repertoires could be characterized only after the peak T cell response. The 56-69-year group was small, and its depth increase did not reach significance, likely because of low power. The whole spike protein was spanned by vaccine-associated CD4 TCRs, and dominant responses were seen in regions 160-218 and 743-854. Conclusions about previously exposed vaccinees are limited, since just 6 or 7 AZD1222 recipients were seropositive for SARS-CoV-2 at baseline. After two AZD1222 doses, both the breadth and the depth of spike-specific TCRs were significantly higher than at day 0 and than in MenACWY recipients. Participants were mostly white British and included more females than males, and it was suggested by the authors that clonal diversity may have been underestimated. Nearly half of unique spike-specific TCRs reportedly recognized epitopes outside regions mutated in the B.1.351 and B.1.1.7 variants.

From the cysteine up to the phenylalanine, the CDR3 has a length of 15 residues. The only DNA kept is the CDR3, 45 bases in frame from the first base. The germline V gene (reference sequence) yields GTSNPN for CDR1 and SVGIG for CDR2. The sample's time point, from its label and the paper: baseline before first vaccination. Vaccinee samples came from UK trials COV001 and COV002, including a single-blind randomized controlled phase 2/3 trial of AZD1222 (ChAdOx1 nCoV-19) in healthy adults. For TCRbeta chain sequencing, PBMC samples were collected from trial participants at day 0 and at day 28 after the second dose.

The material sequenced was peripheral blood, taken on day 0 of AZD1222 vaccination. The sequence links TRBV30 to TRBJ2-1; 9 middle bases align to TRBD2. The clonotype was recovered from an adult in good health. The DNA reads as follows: TGTGCCTGGGTCGGGTCGGCGGGGGGGTACAATGAGCAGCTCTTC. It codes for CAWVGSAGGYNEQLF.